The rows below give T cell receptor beta chains drawn from one sample of a study of blood T cell repertoires in COVID-19. TCRdb's copy holds only in-frame clones and misses some; the assay was immunoSEQ multiplex PCR. This table has around 300,000 clones, about 89% appearing once. The sample was peripheral blood. The origin of the receptors is a woman aged 25 to 39 with COVID-19, enrolled during active disease. CDR3s include the opening cysteine and the closing phenylalanine or tryptophan. The order of the fields is CDR3 DNA, CDR3 protein, J gene, clone size, D gene, V gene. A D gene is named only where the DNA matches it firmly. Clone size is not always given. Where it is, it says once, few, many or a class for expanded clones.

DNA: TGTGCCAGCAGCTTGGCTAGCGGGGTACAAGAGACCCAGTACTTC
CDR3: CASSLASGVQETQYF
J: TRBJ2-5
size: NA
D: TRBD2
V: TRBV5-5

DNA: TGTGCCAGCAGCGAACTAGCGCACCCCTACGAGCAGTACTTC
CDR3: CASSELAHPYEQYF
J: TRBJ2-7
size: NA
D: TRBD2
V: TRBV2

DNA: TGTGCCAGTAGTATTTCCCTCGGGGACAATGAGCAGTTCTTC
CDR3: CASSISLGDNEQFF
J: TRBJ2-1
size: NA
D: NA
V: TRBV19

DNA: TGTGCCAGCAGCCTAGGGACAGGGGGCGGTTCACCCCTCCACTTT
CDR3: CASSLGTGGGSPLHF
J: TRBJ1-6
size: NA
D: TRBD1
V: TRBV3-1/TRBV3-2

DNA: TGTGCCAGCATCAGCTCAACAGTTCCCAATCAGCCCCAGCATTTT
CDR3: CASISSTVPNQPQHF
J: TRBJ1-5
size: NA
D: NA
V: TRBV28

DNA: TGTGCCAGCAGCGTATCGCAGAGCACAGATACGCAGTATTTT
CDR3: CASSVSQSTDTQYF
J: TRBJ2-3
size: NA
D: NA
V: TRBV9

DNA: TGTGCCAGCAGCTTAACCGGGGTAGGTGACGAGCAGTACTTC
CDR3: CASSLTGVGDEQYF
J: TRBJ2-7
size: once
D: NA
V: TRBV7-3

DNA: TGTGCCAGCAGCCAAAGTGGGGGAGGCCCAAAGTATTTT
CDR3: CASSQSGGGPKYF
J: TRBJ2-3
size: NA
D: NA
V: TRBV11-3

DNA: TGTGCCAGCAGCGTAACCGGGACAGGAGATGAAAAACTGTTTTTT
CDR3: CASSVTGTGDEKLFF
J: TRBJ1-4
size: NA
D: TRBD1
V: TRBV7-9

DNA: TGTGCCAGTAGTCTCATCGGACAGGTGGGGAATCAGCCCCAGCATTTT
CDR3: CASSLIGQVGNQPQHF
J: TRBJ1-5
size: NA
D: TRBD1
V: TRBV19

DNA: TGTGCCAGCAGCAGAGCTGGGCTTAGCAATCAGCCCCAGCATTTT
CDR3: CASSRAGLSNQPQHF
J: TRBJ1-5
size: NA
D: NA
V: TRBV7-2

DNA: TGCAGCGTTCAGGTTACACCAGGCACTGAAGCTTTCTTT
CDR3: CSVQVTPGTEAFF
J: TRBJ1-1
size: NA
D: NA
V: TRBV29-1

DNA: TGTGCCAGCAGCTTAGTGGTTGGAGTCGGAGATACGCAGTATTTT
CDR3: CASSLVVGVGDTQYF
J: TRBJ2-3
size: once
D: NA
V: TRBV7-8

DNA: TGCGCCAGCAGCTCCGGACAGGGTGGGTACGAGCAGTACTTC
CDR3: CASSSGQGGYEQYF
J: TRBJ2-7
size: NA
D: TRBD1
V: TRBV5-1

DNA: TGTGCCAGCAGCCCGCGACAGGGAAGAGAAAAACTGTTTTTT
CDR3: CASSPRQGREKLFF
J: TRBJ1-4
size: NA
D: TRBD1
V: TRBV3-1/TRBV3-2

DNA: TGTGCCAGCAGTTTACTAGGGGGCACTGAAGCTTTCTTT
CDR3: CASSLLGGTEAFF
J: TRBJ1-1
size: NA
D: NA
V: TRBV12-3/TRBV12-4

DNA: TGTGCCAGCAGTCCCCGTCCCGGGGACAGGGGGGCAGATACGCAGTATTTT
CDR3: CASSPRPGDRGADTQYF
J: TRBJ2-3
size: NA
D: TRBD1
V: TRBV6-6

DNA: TGTGCCAGCAGCCCGGCGAGAGGGGGCTATGGCTACACCTTC
CDR3: CASSPARGGYGYTF
J: TRBJ1-2
size: NA
D: NA
V: TRBV11-2

DNA: TGTGCCAGCAGTCCCCAGGGGGCCTCCTCCTACGAGCAGTACTTC
CDR3: CASSPQGASSYEQYF
J: TRBJ2-7
size: NA
D: TRBD1
V: TRBV28

DNA: TGTGCCTGGAGGGTCAGGTACACTGAAGCTTTCTTT
CDR3: CAWRVRYTEAFF
J: TRBJ1-1
size: NA
D: NA
V: TRBV30

DNA: TGTGCCTGGAAGCCTAGCGGGAGCACCGGGGAGCTGTTTTTT
CDR3: CAWKPSGSTGELFF
J: TRBJ2-2
size: NA
D: TRBD2
V: TRBV30

DNA: TGCGCCAGCAGCCCTCCTACTAGCGGGAGTCCGAATGAGCAGTTCTTC
CDR3: CASSPPTSGSPNEQFF
J: TRBJ2-1
size: NA
D: TRBD2
V: TRBV4-1

DNA: TGTGCCAGCATTATGTCAGGGATTGGGTTCGGGGAGCTGTTTTTT
CDR3: CASIMSGIGFGELFF
J: TRBJ2-2
size: NA
D: NA
V: TRBV6-5

DNA: TGTGCCAGCAACCTCCGGGACAGGGGTTATTCACCCCTCCACTTT
CDR3: CASNLRDRGYSPLHF
J: TRBJ1-6
size: NA
D: TRBD1
V: TRBV2

DNA: TGTGCCAGCACCCCGTTAATACAAGAGACCCAGTACTTC
CDR3: CASTPLIQETQYF
J: TRBJ2-5
size: NA
D: NA
V: TRBV7-8

DNA: TGTGCCAGCAGCCCCGGACTAGCTTCCTACGAGCAGTACTTC
CDR3: CASSPGLASYEQYF
J: TRBJ2-7
size: NA
D: TRBD2
V: TRBV5-6

DNA: TGTGCCAGCAGTCACCCTCGACGGGGGGCCAAAAACATTCAGTACTTC
CDR3: CASSHPRRGAKNIQYF
J: TRBJ2-4
size: NA
D: NA
V: TRBV5-8

DNA: TGTGCCAGCAGTCCCGACACGAACTACAATGAGCAGTTCTTC
CDR3: CASSPDTNYNEQFF
J: TRBJ2-1
size: NA
D: NA
V: TRBV6-5

DNA: TGTGCCAGCAGCCTAAAGGACAGGGTGGTTCAAGCTTTCTTT
CDR3: CASSLKDRVVQAFF
J: TRBJ1-1
size: NA
D: TRBD1
V: TRBV3-1/TRBV3-2

DNA: TGTGCCAGCAGTTACTCTTGGGGGGCTAACTATGGCTACACCTTC
CDR3: CASSYSWGANYGYTF
J: TRBJ1-2
size: NA
D: NA
V: TRBV6-5

DNA: TGTGCCAGCAGCTTAGGGCCCGGGAGGAACACTGAAGCTTTCTTT
CDR3: CASSLGPGRNTEAFF
J: TRBJ1-1
size: NA
D: NA
V: TRBV11-2

DNA: TGTGCCAGCAGCTTACGTCGCTCTGGGGCCAACGTCCTGACTTTC
CDR3: CASSLRRSGANVLTF
J: TRBJ2-6
size: once
D: NA
V: TRBV7-9

DNA: TGTGCCAGCAGTTTACCCCCTCTGGTCGGGACAGGGAACTATGGCTACACCTTC
CDR3: CASSLPPLVGTGNYGYTF
J: TRBJ1-2
size: NA
D: TRBD1
V: TRBV27

DNA: TGTGCCAGCAGCCCTCAGGTTGGCGAAGCTTTCTTT
CDR3: CASSPQVGEAFF
J: TRBJ1-1
size: NA
D: NA
V: TRBV7-9

DNA: TGTGCCGGAGAAGTGAGGGTTTTGGGGACAAATCGCGGAAACACCATATATTTT
CDR3: CAGEVRVLGTNRGNTIYF
J: TRBJ1-3
size: NA
D: NA
V: TRBV6-4

DNA: TGCGCCAGCAGCTCGACAGGGCTCAATCAGCCCCAGCATTTT
CDR3: CASSSTGLNQPQHF
J: TRBJ1-5
size: NA
D: TRBD1
V: TRBV10-2

DNA: TGTGCCAGCAGCCATACGGGCAGGGGGCGCGGTAGTGGCTACACCTTC
CDR3: CASSHTGRGRGSGYTF
J: TRBJ1-2
size: NA
D: TRBD1
V: TRBV3-1/TRBV3-2

DNA: TGTGCCAGCAGCTCCGGAGGGGGGGACTACGAGCAGTACTTC
CDR3: CASSSGGGDYEQYF
J: TRBJ2-7
size: NA
D: NA
V: TRBV4-2

DNA: TGCGCCAGCAGCAACAGGCCCCCTCAAGAGACCCAGTACTTC
CDR3: CASSNRPPQETQYF
J: TRBJ2-5
size: NA
D: NA
V: TRBV10-1

DNA: TGTGCCAGTAGTATAGATCATTCGGGGACAGCCTATGGCTACACCTTC
CDR3: CASSIDHSGTAYGYTF
J: TRBJ1-2
size: NA
D: TRBD1
V: TRBV19

DNA: TGTGCCAGTAGTATAGGGCCCCCGGGGCAGCCCCAGCATTTT
CDR3: CASSIGPPGQPQHF
J: TRBJ1-5
size: NA
D: NA
V: TRBV19

DNA: TGTGCCAGCAGCTTAGGGTCCGGGACTAGCGGGATCCGGCTATACGAGCAGTACTTC
CDR3: CASSLGSGTSGIRLYEQYF
J: TRBJ2-7
size: NA
D: TRBD2
V: TRBV7-8

DNA: TGTGCCAGCAGTGAACCGGGGAGAACTGAGCAGTTCTTC
CDR3: CASSEPGRTEQFF
J: TRBJ2-1
size: NA
D: NA
V: TRBV25-1

DNA: TGCGCCAGCAGCCCGGAGGGGACTAGCGAGAGAGGGGCTTCCTACGAGCAGTACTTC
CDR3: CASSPEGTSERGASYEQYF
J: TRBJ2-7
size: NA
D: TRBD2
V: TRBV5-1

DNA: TGTGCCAGCTCACCCGACAGGGTTACTGGAAACACCATATATTTT
CDR3: CASSPDRVTGNTIYF
J: TRBJ1-3
size: NA
D: TRBD1
V: TRBV18

DNA: TGTGCCAGCAGTGCAAAGACAGGGGGAAAGTACACTGAAGCTTTCTTT
CDR3: CASSAKTGGKYTEAFF
J: TRBJ1-1
size: NA
D: TRBD1
V: TRBV6-4

DNA: TGCGCCAGCAGCCCGGGACTAGCGGGAGGAGGAGATACGCAGTATTTT
CDR3: CASSPGLAGGGDTQYF
J: TRBJ2-3
size: NA
D: TRBD2
V: TRBV5-1

DNA: TGTGCCAGCAGCCAATACAGGGACGGTGATTCACCCCTCCACTTT
CDR3: CASSQYRDGDSPLHF
J: TRBJ1-6
size: NA
D: NA
V: TRBV3-1/TRBV3-2

DNA: TGTGCCAGCAGTTTATTCGGCGACAGGGGAGGCGAGCAGTACTTC
CDR3: CASSLFGDRGGEQYF
J: TRBJ2-7
size: NA
D: TRBD1
V: TRBV27

DNA: TGTGCCAGCAGCTTAACGACGGGACTAGCGGGAGGAAGGACAGATACGCAGTATTTT
CDR3: CASSLTTGLAGGRTDTQYF
J: TRBJ2-3
size: NA
D: TRBD2
V: TRBV11-2

DNA: TGTGCCAGCAGCGCCTACGGACTAGCGGGGTCACTAGCCAGCTCCTACAATGAGCAGTTCTTC
CDR3: CASSAYGLAGSLASSYNEQFF
J: TRBJ2-1
size: NA
D: TRBD2
V: TRBV6-2/TRBV6-3

DNA: TGTGCCATCAGTGAGCCCGTTCTTGGCCCTCAATATGGCTACACCTTC
CDR3: CAISEPVLGPQYGYTF
J: TRBJ1-2
size: once
D: NA
V: TRBV10-3

DNA: TGTGCCAGCAGCTACTCAGGGGATCAGCCCCAGCATTTT
CDR3: CASSYSGDQPQHF
J: TRBJ1-5
size: NA
D: NA
V: TRBV2

DNA: TGTGCCAGCAGCTACGGGACAGTCAATCAGCCCCAGCATTTT
CDR3: CASSYGTVNQPQHF
J: TRBJ1-5
size: NA
D: TRBD1
V: TRBV5-5

DNA: TGCGCCAGCAGTGAGTCGAGGCAGCAAAACACTGAAGCTTTCTTT
CDR3: CASSESRQQNTEAFF
J: TRBJ1-1
size: NA
D: NA
V: TRBV10-1

DNA: TGTGCCAGCAGCTTAGCCTCGGGGGGCCCCTACAATGAGCAGTTCTTC
CDR3: CASSLASGGPYNEQFF
J: TRBJ2-1
size: NA
D: NA
V: TRBV7-6

DNA: TGTGCCAGCAGTTACTTAGGACAGGGGGCAGTTGGGACTGAAGCTTTCTTT
CDR3: CASSYLGQGAVGTEAFF
J: TRBJ1-1
size: NA
D: TRBD1
V: TRBV6-2/TRBV6-3

DNA: TGTGCCTGGAGTGAAGCCGCCGGGAGGCGCAGCGGCTACACCTTC
CDR3: CAWSEAAGRRSGYTF
J: TRBJ1-2
size: NA
D: NA
V: TRBV30

DNA: TGTGCCAGCAGACTGCCTTCCTCGACCGGGACTGGCCAAAACATTCAGTACTTC
CDR3: CASRLPSSTGTGQNIQYF
J: TRBJ2-4
size: NA
D: NA
V: TRBV21-1